This TCR beta chain comes out of a study of CD8 T cells in ankylosing spondylitis (TCRdb year 2017). For the wider study: The study set out to find disease-linked TCR variants by profiling T cell receptor beta repertoires in ankylosing spondylitis patients and healthy donors. The whole study cohort included some 100 healthy donors and 20 to 30 ankylosing spondylitis patients. Peripheral blood was sampled, and synovial fluid was also collected from ankylosing spondylitis patients.

Counted from cysteine to phenylalanine, this CDR3 has 14 amino acids. Only the CDR3 region is kept as DNA, spanning 42 bases read in frame from base 1. V trim: 7 bases; J trim: 2 bases; unmatched bases: 8. From a lookup of the germline V gene (reference sequence), CDR1 and CDR2 are DFQATT and SNEGSKA. Study-level results and caveats: A TCR beta motif made up of several highly homologous amino acid variants appeared to be characteristic of blood from ankylosing spondylitis patients. A CD8+ phenotype was shown by the disease-linked clones, which were found at relatively low frequencies in peripheral blood. Significant enrichment of the disease-linked clones was reported in matched synovial fluid samples from ankylosing spondylitis patients. Some of the motif variants had been reported before in the synovial fluid and blood of reactive arthritis patients, a finding that suggests common disease-initiation mechanisms.

Sequencing instrument: Illumina HiSeq 2500. Quantitative 5'-RACE with molecular barcodes was the method used to prepare the TCR beta libraries. Per the authors' processing: A new computational method based on a probabilistic model of VDJ rearrangement was used to identify disease-linked TCR variants. In TCRdb, the public reads were trimmed at Q25 with fastp and aligned with MiXCR, with productive beta chains retained. Every CDR3 protein is listed once, alongside the most common genes and DNA of its rows. The V and J calls were determined by TCRdb, not by the authors. For this sample there are hundreds of thousands of distinct CDR3 sequences; 12% appear just once. Of the sample, 6.5% to 7% is held by the ten largest clones. As for this clonotype: Its specific antigen is unknown. No base quality values were provided; no much bigger clone lies one nucleotide off.

The clonotype originates from a male donor with ankylosing spondylitis. Rearrangement joined TRBV20-1 to TRBJ2-7; 10 middle bases align to TRBD2. The sequenced sample was blood, either unsorted or a sorted T cell fraction (not recorded which). The CDR3 protein is CSVSTSGKPYEQYF. The DNA reads as follows: TGCAGTGTTTCAACTAGCGGGAAACCCTACGAGCAGTACTTC.